The source of this T cell receptor (beta chain) is a study of regulatory T cells in long-lasting Graves disease. Study-level results: Persistent cases favored TRBV28, TRBJ1-2 and TRBJ2-5. Rather than thyroid tissue, only peripheral blood underwent study.

The germline V gene has CDR1 KGHSH and CDR2 LQKENI. The CDR3 length is 15 residues. V dropped 3 bases and J dropped 3; count of bases not matched to a gene: 4. Documented time point: newly diagnosed GD, antithyroid drugs for less than 3 months. Making the TCR library involved RNA that had been extracted from PBMCs. This clonotype was seen only a few times. Its antigen is still unknown. According to the study, TCR beta libraries were built with iRepertoire HTBI primers and CDR3-region Arm-PCR. TCRdb reprocessed the multiplex PCR reads with MiXCR, giving one entry per CDR3 protein. The sample yields roughly 520,000 distinct CDR3 sequences, about 12% seen once. This same sample was also taken into another study, of T cells in Graves' hyperthyroidism and ophthalmopathy. From that paper: The blood repertoire included most of the expanded thyroid clonotypes above 0.001. Ophthalmopathy prediction by the model preceded onset by a median approximately six months.

V is TRBV18 and J is TRBJ2-2, with 7 bases aligning to TRBD1. Specimen: peripheral blood mononuclear cells (PBMCs), collected at new diagnosis, from a patient treated with antithyroid drugs. The TCR originated in a woman aged 30 to 39 with Graves disease. CDR3 sequence (DNA): TGTGCCAGCTCACCTCGGCAGGGGGACACCGGGGAGCTGTTTTTT. Its protein product is CASSPRQGDTGELFF.